This T cell receptor beta chain comes out of a study of blood T cell repertoires in COVID-19. V was pared by 4 bases and J by 4 bases, with 2 bases between. CDR1 and CDR2 from the germline V gene are SEHNR and FQNEAQ (reference sequence). The CDR3 runs to 10 residues. The data were produced by immunoSEQ multiplex PCR, yet TCRdb's version contains in-frame clones alone and is incomplete. The sample shows more than 250,000 clones, 70% to 90% of them seen only once. Sequences were obtained from peripheral blood. This chain connects TRBV7-9 to TRBJ2-7; D gene ambiguous. The clonotype originates from a human donor in a cohort sampled during active COVID-19. The CDR3 region has the DNA TGTGCCAGCAGCTCATACGAGCAGTACTTC. It codes for CASSSYEQYF.